This T cell receptor beta chain emerged from a study of blood T cell repertoires in COVID-19. Germline V CDR1 and CDR2: KGHDR, SFDVKD. This CDR3 has 15 amino acids. After removal of 3 bases from V and 5 bases from J, the junction contained 7 bases not matched to a gene. Clones were sequenced by immunoSEQ multiplex PCR, and TCRdb holds only the in-frame ones, with some missing. In the table there are roughly 220,000 clones, approximately 85% of which are singletons. This TCR was sampled from a man aged 45 to 65 who had recovered from COVID-19. This sequence joins TRBV24-1 and TRBJ2-5, with 8 bases that match TRBD1. Sample: peripheral blood. The CDR3 DNA reads as TGTGCCACCAGTGATGGGCGGACAGGGAAGGAGACCCAGTACTTC. This sequence encodes CATSDGRTGKETQYF.